These 13 T cell receptor beta chains originate from one sample sequenced in a study of shared clonotypes between healthy human individuals. Selected positively for CCR7 and CD45RO-negative, naive CD8 cells excluded terminally differentiated effector memory CD45RA+ cells. Assay used: immunoSEQ multiplex PCR; TCRdb lists only in-frame clones, some missing. Of about 2.2 million clones in the sample, under 95% were seen once. Source material: naive CD8+ T cells from PBMCs. These receptors all come from a man between 18 and 35 years old in good health. Some clones in this sample may be carry-over from other donors' samples.

As regards this clone: Other DNA variants within this sample encode the same CDR3. The chain links TRBV28 to TRBJ1-5; D is uncertain. V shed 1 base and J shed 7 bases, with 11 bases lying between them. Germline CDR1 reads MDHEN; CDR2 reads SYDVKM. The CDR3 extends over 14 amino acids. For the CDR3, the DNA is TGTGCCAGCAGTTTATTGCTGGGAGGGCAGCCCCAGCATTTT. It encodes CASSLLLGGQPQHF. Looking up the rest from reference TRBV28 and TRBJ1-5 gives the full variable domain: DVKVTQSSRYLVKRTGEKVFLECVQDMDHENMFWYRQDPGLGLRLIYFSYDVKMKEKGDIPEGYSVSREKKERFSLILESASTNQTSMYLCASSLLLGGQPQHFGDGTRLSIL.

The V and J genes are TRBV5-1 and TRBJ2-1, with D possibly TRBD1 on 6 matching bases. This CDR3 has 13 amino acids. Germline CDR1 is SGHRS and CDR2 is YFSETQ. V dropped 4 bases and J dropped 7 bases, with 12 bases sitting between them. The CDR3 region is CASSGTQGNEQFF. The CDR3 coding sequence is TGCGCCAGCAGCGGAACGCAGGGGAATGAGCAGTTCTTC.

The rearrangement uses TRBV11-2 and TRBJ2-7; 10 nucleotides match TRBD1. V lost 9 bases, J lost 2 bases, and 13 bases stayed unmatched. The germline V gene has CDR1 SGHAT and CDR2 FQNNGV. The CDR3 covers 16 residues. CDR3 bases: TGTGCCAGTCGCCAGACCGGGACAGGGGAGACCTACGAGCAGTACTTC. Its translation: CASRQTGTGETYEQYF.

Details on this clone: The identical CDR3 is also encoded by other nucleotide sequences in the sample. Written as DNA, the CDR3 is TGTGCCAGCAGCGTAGGGTATAGCAATCAGCCCCAGCATTTT. As protein: CASSVGYSNQPQHF. The V gene is TRBV9, the J gene TRBJ1-5; D remains ambiguous. Per germline, CDR1 SGDLS and CDR2 YYNGEE. CDR3 length equals 14 residues. V shed 0 bases and J shed 0 bases, with 4 bases lying between them.

This chain links TRBV7-3 with TRBJ2-7, with 7 bases lining up with TRBD2. The CDR3 runs 13 residues. The V gene's germline CDR1 is SGHTA and CDR2 FQGTGA. The trim removed 2 bases at V and 6 bases at J, leaving 4 bases unmatched. The CDR3 reads CASSLSGGLEQYF. The CDR3 region has the DNA TGTGCCAGCAGCTTATCGGGGGGTCTCGAGCAGTACTTC.

The chain carries TRBV18 and TRBJ2-7; D is perhaps TRBD1 (6 bases). CDR1 and CDR2 (germline): KGHSH, LQKENI. This CDR3 comprises 15 residues. The germline V and J ends were trimmed by 2 bases and 3 bases, with 14 bases remaining between them. DNA of the CDR3: TGTGCCAGCTCACCAACATCCAAGGGGGACTACGAGCAGTACTTC. This codes for CASSPTSKGDYEQYF.

On this clone itself: This specimen includes other DNA sequences encoding the same CDR3. This sequence joins TRBV6-1 and TRBJ2-7, with a possible D match to TRBD2 (5 bases). Per the germline V gene, CDR1 is MNHNS and CDR2 is SASEGT. The CDR3 runs 12 residues. Between the trimmed V and J ends, which lost 6 bases and 4 bases, there was a span of 10 bases. The CDR3 protein is CASRARGYEQYF. The CDR3 nucleotides read TGTGCCAGCAGGGCACGAGGGTACGAGCAGTACTTC.

The chain combines TRBV28 with TRBJ1-3, with D perhaps TRBD1 (5 bases). The CDR3 sequence is 17 residues long. Trimming took 2 bases from V and 0 from J, leaving 14 bases between them. Germline assignment: CDR1 MDHEN and CDR2 SYDVKM. The CDR3 DNA sequence: TGTGCCAGCAGTTTACAATCGGGGCCCCTCTCTGGAAACACCATATATTTT. Amino acids: CASSLQSGPLSGNTIYF.

The chain joins TRBV10-3 to TRBJ2-1; 8 positions match TRBD2. The CDR3 totals 16 residues. The V gene end was trimmed by 3 bases and the J gene end by 6 bases; junction bases not matched to a gene: 10. CDR1 and CDR2 from the germline V gene are ENHRY and SYGVKD. CDR3 loop: CAISDSGAGESNEQFF. CDR3 DNA: TGTGCCATCAGTGACTCCGGAGCGGGAGAGTCCAATGAGCAGTTCTTC.

This clone was seen once. The chain combines TRBV4-1 with TRBJ2-3; D unclear. The CDR3 totals 15 residues. Trimming shortened V by 3 bases and J by 0 bases, and 10 bases separated the two germline ends. Germline CDR1 MGHRA, CDR2 YSYEKL. The CDR3 is CASSQPSSSTDTQYF. In DNA, the CDR3 is TGCGCCAGCAGCCAGCCCTCCTCTAGCACAGATACGCAGTATTTT.

This clone occurred a few times. This chain joins TRBV10-1 and TRBJ1-5, with D uncertain. Trimming took 7 bases from V and 7 from J, leaving 5 bases between them. This CDR3 is built from 10 residues. CDR1 is WNHNN, CDR2 SYGVQD, per germline (reference sequence). The CDR3 is CASTPQPQHF. As DNA, the CDR3 is TGCGCCAGCACTCCCCAGCCCCAGCATTTT.

V gene TRBV4-2 combines with J gene TRBJ2-7; D call uncertain. Germline V CDR1 and CDR2: LGHNA, YNFKEQ. The CDR3 covers 15 residues. V lost 0 bases and J lost 1, with 10 bases in between. This CDR3 is CASSQEGRISYEQYF. DNA for the CDR3: TGTGCCAGCAGCCAAGAGGGTAGAATTTCCTACGAGCAGTACTTC.

The chain has TRBV7-8 and TRBJ2-7, with 14 bases fitting TRBD2. In germline, CDR1 is SGHVS, CDR2 FQNEAQ. The ends lost 5 bases at V and 6 bases at J; junction bases unmatched: 12. The CDR3 extends over 17 amino acids. CDR3 residues: CASSLTSGRAEEGEQYF. The CDR3 nucleotides read TGTGCCAGCAGCCTGACTAGCGGGAGGGCCGAGGAAGGCGAGCAGTACTTC.